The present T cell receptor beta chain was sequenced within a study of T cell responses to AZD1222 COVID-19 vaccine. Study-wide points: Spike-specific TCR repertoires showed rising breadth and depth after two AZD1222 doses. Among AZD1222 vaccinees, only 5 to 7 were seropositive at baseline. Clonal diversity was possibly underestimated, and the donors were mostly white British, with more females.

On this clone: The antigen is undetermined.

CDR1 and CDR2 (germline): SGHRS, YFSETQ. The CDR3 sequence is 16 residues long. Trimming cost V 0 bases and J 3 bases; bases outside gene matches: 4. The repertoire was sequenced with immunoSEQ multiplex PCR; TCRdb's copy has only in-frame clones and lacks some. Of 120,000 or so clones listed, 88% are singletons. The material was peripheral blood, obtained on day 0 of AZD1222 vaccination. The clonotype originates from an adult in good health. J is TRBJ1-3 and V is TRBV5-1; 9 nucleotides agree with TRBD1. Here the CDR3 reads CASSLEGQGIGNTIYF. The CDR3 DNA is TGCGCCAGCAGCTTGGAGGGACAGGGAATTGGAAACACCATATATTTT.